This TCR beta chain derives from a study of blood T cell repertoires in COVID-19 (dated by TCRdb to 2020 to 2022). Background on the whole study: Collaborator samples came from the United States, Italy and Spain and covered acute and convalescent phases of COVID-19. The repertoires were made available in a free public database intended to serve as a resource for research on the immune response to SARS-CoV-2. The material from the prospective study consisted of cDNA or gDNA derived from T cells, B-cell-depleted T cells, or PBMCs. Samples were obtained from the ongoing ImmuneRACE study (first 160 participants) and from roughly 1,300 subjects provided by 6 global collaborators. Deeply sampled blood TCRbeta repertoires from subjects exposed to, actively infected with, or recovered from COVID-19 were included in the dataset. Nearly every sample came with metadata listing a de-identified subject ID, COVID-19 status, age in years and sex. HLA class I and class II types, where available, came from metadata supplied by the sample provider rather than from assay-based typing. The paper's findings and limits, for the study overall: Clinical and demographic metadata were provided uncurated, with the amount varying by source and participant.

As regards this clone: The antigen this receptor binds is unknown. No per-base quality is available; no much larger clone lies one base away.

TCRbeta CDR3 regions were amplified from genomic DNA by means of the immunoSEQ Assay, a bias-controlled multiplex PCR. In the paper's pipeline: Within the assay, amplification of reference gene primers was used to estimate how many nucleated cells each sample contained. To quantify the absolute abundance of each unique TCRbeta CDR3 rearrangement, sequence reads were collapsed and filtered. Productive Simpson clonality was computed per sample as the square root of Simpson's diversity index over productive rearrangements. This is the immuneACCESS table as TCRdb keeps it, with only in-frame sequences that have V and J called. A part of the clones is gone; compared with another copy, unresolved V genes explain less than half, and the rest is unexplained. Clonal size and the V and J genes are those of that table, whereas D and trimming came from the DNA. This sample is represented by roughly 8,500 clones; roughly 80% of them were singletons. In total, the top ten clones hold over 7% of the sample.

The collaborating institutions used their own protocols to collect whole blood in K2EDTA tubes. For TCRbeta analysis, collaborator samples were shipped as frozen whole blood, as isolated PBMCs, or as DNA extracted from either sample type. Reading from cysteine to phenylalanine, the CDR3 counts 13 amino acids. Only the CDR3 portion is preserved as DNA: 39 bases, with reading frame beginning at the first base. In the germline V gene (reference sequence), CDR1 corresponds to GTSNPN and CDR2 to SVGIG. The germline ends are 8 bases apart after V is trimmed by 2 bases and J by 0 bases. The receptor chain draws on TRBV30 and TRBJ2-7, and possibly TRBD1, on 6 matching bases. Sequencing was carried out using peripheral blood. The receptor comes from a man between 70 and 80 years old with active COVID-19. The CDR3 is CAWSRTDSYEQYF. The DNA reads as follows: TGTGCCTGGAGTCGGACAGACTCCTACGAGCAGTACTTC.